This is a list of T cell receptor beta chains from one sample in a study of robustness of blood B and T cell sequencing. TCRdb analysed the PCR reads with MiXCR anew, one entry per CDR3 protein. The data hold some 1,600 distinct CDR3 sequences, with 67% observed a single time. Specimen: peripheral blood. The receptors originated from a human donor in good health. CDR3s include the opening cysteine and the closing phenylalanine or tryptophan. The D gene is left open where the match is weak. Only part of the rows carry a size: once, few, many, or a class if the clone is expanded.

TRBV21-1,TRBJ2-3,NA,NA,CASSKNRAYSSSESDTQYF,TGTGCCAGCAGCAAAAACAGGGCTTATTCAAGCAGTGAGTCAGATACGCAGTATTTT
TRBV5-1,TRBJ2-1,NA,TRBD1,CASSSFSGTAENEQFF,TGCGCCAGCAGCTCTTTCTCTGGGACAGCAGAAAATGAGCAGTTCTTC
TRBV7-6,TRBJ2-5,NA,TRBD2,CASSFSGGAETQYF,TGTGCCAGCAGCTTTAGCGGGGGGGCAGAGACCCAGTACTTC
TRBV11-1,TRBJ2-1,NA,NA,CASSLEDSDLFPYNEQFF,TGTGCCAGCAGCTTAGAGGACAGCGACCTTTTTCCCTACAATGAGCAGTTCTTC
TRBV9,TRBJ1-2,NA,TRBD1,CASSFLGQGNYGYTF,TGTGCCAGCAGTTTCTTGGGACAGGGGAACTATGGCTACACCTTC
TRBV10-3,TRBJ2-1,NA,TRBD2,CAIMAPRGGLMSSYNEQFF,TGTGCCATCATGGCCCCGCGGGGGGGCCTCATGAGCTCCTACAATGAGCAGTTCTTC
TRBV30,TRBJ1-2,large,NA,CAWTGFNYGYTF,TGTGCCTGGACAGGGTTTAACTATGGCTACACCTTC
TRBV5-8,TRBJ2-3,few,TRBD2,CASSLAAGGPVTDTQYF,TGTGCCAGCAGCTTGGCAGCGGGGGGGCCAGTCACAGATACGCAGTATTTT
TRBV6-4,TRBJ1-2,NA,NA,CAISDSRQATTSYGYTF,TGTGCCATCAGTGACTCCCGTCAAGCGACAACTAGCTATGGCTACACCTTC
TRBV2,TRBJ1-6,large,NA,CASIEGTMNSPLHF,TGTGCCAGCATCGAAGGGACCATGAATTCACCCCTCCACTTT
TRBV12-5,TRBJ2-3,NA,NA,CASGLQGPDTQYF,TGTGCTAGTGGTTTGCAGGGCCCAGATACGCAGTATTTT
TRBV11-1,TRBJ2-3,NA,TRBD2,CASSLLAGPDTQYF,TGTGCCAGCAGCTTACTAGCGGGGCCAGATACGCAGTATTTT
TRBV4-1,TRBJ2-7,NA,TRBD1,CASSQVSGTGTYEQYF,TGCGCCAGCAGCCAAGTCTCCGGGACAGGGACCTACGAGCAGTACTTC
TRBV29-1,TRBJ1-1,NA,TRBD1,CSVSRTGDYEAFF,TGCAGCGTGAGCCGGACAGGGGACTATGAAGCTTTCTTT
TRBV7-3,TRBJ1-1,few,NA,CASSLKGSTEAFF,TGTGCCAGCAGCTTAAAGGGGAGTACTGAAGCTTTCTTT
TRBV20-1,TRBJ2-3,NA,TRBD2,CSARKRGTTDTQYF,TGCAGTGCTAGAAAGCGGGGGACCACAGATACGCAGTATTTT
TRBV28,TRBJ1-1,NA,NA,CASSLPGLGTEAFF,TGTGCCAGCAGCCTCCCGGGGCTGGGTACTGAAGCTTTCTTT
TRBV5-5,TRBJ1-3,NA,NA,CASSLGGATGNTIYF,TGTGCCAGCAGCTTGGGAGGGGCTACTGGAAACACCATATATTTT
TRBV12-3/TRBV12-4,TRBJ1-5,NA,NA,CASSLGRVGDQPQHF,TGTGCCAGCAGTTTAGGTAGGGTCGGGGATCAGCCCCAGCATTTT
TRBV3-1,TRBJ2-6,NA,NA,CASSQSRAGANVLTF,TGTGCCAGCAGCCAGTCCAGGGCTGGGGCCAACGTCCTGACTTTC
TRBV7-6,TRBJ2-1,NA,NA,CASSLEEGANEQFF,TGTGCCAGCAGCTTAGAGGAGGGGGCGAATGAGCAGTTCTTC
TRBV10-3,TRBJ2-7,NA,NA,CAISESAEQYF,TGTGCCATCAGTGAGAGTGCAGAGCAGTACTTC
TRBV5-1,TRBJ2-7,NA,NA,CASSLDGTNEQYF,TGCGCCAGCAGCTTGGATGGGACCAACGAGCAGTACTTC
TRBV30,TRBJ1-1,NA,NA,CACTTGGDTEAFF,TGTGCCTGCACGACCGGGGGGGACACTGAAGCTTTCTTT
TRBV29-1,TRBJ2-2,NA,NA,CSVEKVGRTGELFF,TGCAGCGTTGAAAAAGTAGGGAGAACCGGGGAGCTGTTTTTT
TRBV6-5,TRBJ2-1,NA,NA,CASSSVQGIANNEQFF,TGTGCCAGCAGTTCTGTCCAGGGGATTGCCAACAATGAGCAGTTCTTC
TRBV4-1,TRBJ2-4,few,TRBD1,CASSQVRAGGWYIQYF,TGCGCCAGCAGCCAAGTAAGAGCAGGGGGCTGGTACATTCAGTACTTC
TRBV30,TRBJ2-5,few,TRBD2,CAWSGGGYQETQYF,TGTGCCTGGAGTGGGGGAGGGTACCAAGAGACCCAGTACTTC
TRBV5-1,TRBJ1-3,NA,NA,CASSLAASSSGNTIYF,TGCGCCAGCAGCTTGGCCGCCAGCAGCTCTGGAAACACCATATATTTT